This T cell receptor beta chain was recorded in a study of blood T cell repertoires in COVID-19. Study at large: T cells, B-cell-depleted T cells, or PBMCs provided the cDNA or gDNA that served as material.

The assay was immunoSEQ multiplex PCR, and TCRdb's table has in-frame clones only and misses some. Of around 170,000 clones listed, less than 90% are singletons. The TCR comes from a man between 60 and 70 years old with acute or convalescent COVID-19. Sequencing used peripheral blood.

The CDR3, as DNA: TGTGCCAGCAGCAGAAGGAGCACCGGGGAGCTGTTTTTT. Amino acid sequence: CASSRRSTGELFF. This rearrangement joins TRBV27 to TRBJ2-2; D unclear. Trimming took off 6 bases at V and 4 bases at J, with 9 bases between the two ends. Germline CDR1 MNHEY, CDR2 SMNVEV (reference sequence). The CDR3 is 13 amino acids.